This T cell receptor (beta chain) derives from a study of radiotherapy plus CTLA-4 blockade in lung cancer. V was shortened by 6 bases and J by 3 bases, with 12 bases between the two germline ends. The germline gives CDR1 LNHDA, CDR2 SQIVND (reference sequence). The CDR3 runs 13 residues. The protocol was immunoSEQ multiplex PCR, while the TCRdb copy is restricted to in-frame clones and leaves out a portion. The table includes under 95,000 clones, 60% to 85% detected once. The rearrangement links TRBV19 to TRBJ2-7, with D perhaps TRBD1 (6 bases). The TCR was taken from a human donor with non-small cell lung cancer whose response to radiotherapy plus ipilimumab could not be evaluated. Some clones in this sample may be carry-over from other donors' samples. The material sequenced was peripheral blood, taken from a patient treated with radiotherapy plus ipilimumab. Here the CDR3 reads CASRGASFYEQYF. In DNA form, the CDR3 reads TGTGCCAGTAGGGGGGCCTCTTTCTACGAGCAGTACTTC.